The 10 T cell receptor beta chains given below trace back to one sample, sequenced in a study of T cells in Graves' hyperthyroidism and ophthalmopathy (dated by TCRdb to the late 2010s). The library was produced with multiplex PCR. This sample was sequenced with an Illumina HiSeq 2000. Amplification of TCR beta CDR3 regions was carried out from RNA transcripts. For the first round of RT-PCR on the TCR CDR3, the HTBI primer set was used together with the Qiagen OneStep RT-PCR kit. TCRdb took the public reads, trimmed them with fastp at Q25, ran MiXCR for clone calling and kept in-frame beta chains. Identical CDR3 protein sequences are pooled into one entry, listed with their most common genes and DNA. The sample table lists a few hundred thousand distinct CDR3 sequences, about 14% of them with a count of one. The ten top clones hold about 14% of the sample. Sequencing was performed on blood. These receptors all come from a woman between 40 and 50 years old with Graves' hyperthyroidism.

The rearrangement links TRBV27 to TRBJ2-3; 9 bases fit TRBD2. Germline loops: CDR1 MNHEY, CDR2 SMNVEV (reference sequence). V lost 4 bases to trimming and J lost 6 bases; unmatched junction nucleotides: 8. The CDR3 extends over 15 amino acids. The CDR3 sequence: CASSSIAGVFDTQYF. Here the CDR3 DNA reads TGTGCCAGCAGTTCCATAGCGGGAGTCTTCGATACGCAGTATTTT.

This clonotype was picked up many times. The rearrangement links TRBV5-1 to TRBJ2-1; possible D gene TRBD1, 5 bases. This CDR3 has 15 amino acids. The germline V and J ends were trimmed by 0 bases and 9 bases, with 16 bases remaining between them. From germline, CDR1 is SGHRS and CDR2 YFSETQ. The CDR3 DNA reads as TGCGCCAGCAGCTTGGCCACGGCAGGGTTGGGTGAGCAGTTCTTC. It specifies CASSLATAGLGEQFF.

This clonotype appeared many times. The chain is built from TRBV20-1 and TRBJ1-5; 7 positions match TRBD1. With 5 bases clipped from V and 3 bases from J, the junction kept 10 bases outside the gene matches. Germline V gene lookup returns CDR1 DFQATT and CDR2 SNEGSKA (reference sequence). This CDR3 contains 15 residues. The CDR3 spells CSAVPTGTDNQPQHF. CDR3 nucleotides: TGCAGTGCTGTTCCGACGGGGACAGACAATCAGCCCCAGCATTTT.

The rearrangement links TRBV28 to TRBJ2-7, with D possibly being TRBD1 or TRBD2 (6 bases each). Germline V CDR1 and CDR2: MDHEN, SYDVKM. The CDR3 length is 12 residues. The ends were cut back, 11 bases at V and 0 bases at J, with 11 bases in the middle. CDR3 DNA: TGTGCCGTCCGGGGGCTCTCCTACGAGCAGTACTTC. Protein product: CAVRGLSYEQYF.

At least ten counts were recorded for this clonotype. The rearrangement links TRBV28 to TRBJ2-3, with TRBD2 matching 10 bases. Germline loops: CDR1 MDHEN, CDR2 SYDVKM. The V segment lost 1 base and the J segment 4 bases; nucleotides outside the gene matches: 8. The CDR3 spans 17 residues. The CDR3 is CASSLSGSGRASDTQYF. The CDR3 bases are TGTGCCAGCAGTTTATCGGGCAGCGGGAGGGCATCAGATACGCAGTATTTT.

This clonotype was found many times. This CDR3 reads CSARITTRSGRFADTQYF. DNA for the CDR3: TGCAGTGCTAGAATTACGACGCGCAGCGGGAGGTTTGCAGATACGCAGTATTTT. The chain joins TRBV20-1 to TRBJ2-3; 9 bases are a match to TRBD2. The germline gives CDR1 DFQATT, CDR2 SNEGSKA (reference sequence). The CDR3 consists of 18 residues. V was pared by 2 bases and J by 4 bases, with 16 bases of the junction left unmatched.

The V and J genes are TRBV7-3 and TRBJ2-7, with D perhaps TRBD1 (6 bases). The CDR3 totals 15 residues. V was cut by 1 base and J by 0 bases, with 10 bases left in between. Germline values: CDR1 SGHTA, CDR2 FQGTGA. CDR3 amino acids: CASSLIAGDSYEQYF. The CDR3 nucleotides read TGTGCCAGCAGCTTAATAGCAGGGGACTCCTACGAGCAGTACTTC.

This clonotype was observed at least ten times. The chain couples TRBV12-3 or TRBV12-4 to TRBJ2-2; 7 nucleotides match TRBD1. The CDR3 has 17 amino acids. The V and J ends lost 6 bases and 4 bases, in that order; junction bases with no gene match: 14. Written as DNA, the CDR3 is TGTGCCAGCAGCCGACTTAACAGGGGTTCGGTCACCGGGGAGCTGTTTTTT. This gives the protein CASSRLNRGSVTGELFF.

The genes are TRBV28 and TRBJ2-7; 11 nucleotides agree with TRBD2. The J call is doubtful: the DNA matches TRBJ2-1 better. CDR3 length: 17 amino acids. CDR1 and CDR2 from the germline V gene are MDHEN and SYDVKM. CDR3 DNA sequence: TGTGCCAGCCGAACGACTAGCGGGAATTTTATGAGGTACGAGCAGTTCTTC. It yields the protein CASRTTSGNFMRYEQFF.

This clonotype occurred many times. This chain uses TRBV28 with TRBJ2-7; D may be TRBD1 (6 bases). Germline CDR1 reads MDHEN; CDR2 reads SYDVKM. With 4 bases removed from V and 1 base from J, the gap between germline ends came to 8 bases. The CDR3 sequence is 13 residues long. CDR3 sequence (DNA): TGTGCCAGCAGTTGGACAGAATCCTACGAGCAGTACTTC. This gives the protein CASSWTESYEQYF.